These 26 T cell receptor beta chains came from one sample sequenced in a study of immune evolution from preneoplasia to lung adenocarcinoma. The repertoire was sequenced with immunoSEQ multiplex PCR; TCRdb's copy has only in-frame clones and lacks some. This sample has thousands of clones; roughly 84% occur once, and the top ten carry 3% to 3.5%. Sequencing used FFPE lung adenocarcinoma in situ tissue. The receptors come from a donor aged 70 or over with lung adenocarcinoma.

V and J are TRBV18 and TRBJ2-1; 7 bases line up with TRBD2. This CDR3 is built from 14 residues. Germline CDR1 and CDR2: KGHSH and LQKENI. The V segment lost 3 bases and the J segment 9 bases; nucleotides outside the gene matches: 8. The CDR3 coding sequence is TGTGCCAGCTCACCGACGATGGGACTATTTGAGCAGTTCTTC. Protein: CASSPTMGLFEQFF.

The rearrangement joins TRBV2 to TRBJ2-5; no reliable D call. TRBJ2-7 explains the end of the DNA better; the J call may be wrong. From germline, CDR1 is SNHLY and CDR2 FYNNEI. The CDR3 consists of 12 residues. The CDR3 here is CASSGQTHEQYF. CDR3 DNA: TGTGCCAGCAGTGGGCAAACCCACGAGCAGTACTTC.

With regard to this clone: Different DNA sequences within this sample yield the same CDR3. The chain has TRBV5-1 and TRBJ1-1; D gene uncertain. Germline V lookup: CDR1 SGHRS, CDR2 YFSETQ. The CDR3 extends over 12 amino acids. Trimming cost V 2 bases and J 1 base, with 3 bases left between them. The DNA of the CDR3 is TGCGCCAGCAGCTTTGGGAACACTGAAGCTTTCTTT. This encodes CASSFGNTEAFF.

The genes are TRBV9 and TRBJ2-3; 9 positions match TRBD2. V gave up 2 bases and J gave up 6 bases; unmatched junction bases: 4. The germline gives CDR1 SGDLS, CDR2 YYNGEE. This CDR3 comprises 14 residues. DNA for the CDR3: TGTGCCAGCAGCGTTAGCGGGAGAGGGGATACGCAGTATTTT. As protein: CASSVSGRGDTQYF. Filled out from reference TRBV9 and TRBJ2-3, the complete variable domain reads DSGVTQTPKHLITATGQRVTLRCSPRSGDLSVYWYQQSLDQGLQFLIQYYNGEERAKGNILERFSAQQFPDLHSELNLSSLELGDSALYFCASSVSGRGDTQYFGPGTRLTVL.

V usage is TRBV19 and J usage is TRBJ1-1, with 7 positions matching TRBD1. The V gene end was trimmed by 7 bases and the J gene end by 1 base; junction bases not matched to a gene: 6. The CDR3 sequence is 14 residues long. CDR1 and CDR2 (germline): LNHDA, SQIVND (reference sequence). The CDR3 DNA sequence: TGTGCCAGTACCTTTGGACAGGCGAACACTGAAGCTTTCTTT. This codes for CASTFGQANTEAFF.

The chain couples TRBV7-2 to TRBJ2-7, with D tentatively TRBD1 (6 bases). Per germline, CDR1 SGHTA and CDR2 FQGNSA. CDR3 length equals 15 residues. V was shortened by 5 bases and J by 0 bases, with 14 bases between the two germline ends. DNA for the CDR3: TGTGCCAGCAGCCGAGACAGGTTTAGCTCCTACGAGCAGTACTTC. It specifies CASSRDRFSSYEQYF.

This clone was counted once. The chain recombines TRBV9 with TRBJ2-5; no reliable D call. V was clipped by 8 bases and J by 5 bases, with 19 bases between them. Germline CDR1 and CDR2: SGDLS and YYNGEE. The CDR3 extends over 14 amino acids. CDR3 nucleotides: TGTGCCAGGATGGGATGTCGGCCTGAGGAGACCCAGTACTTC. Its protein product is CARMGCRPEETQYF.

CDR3 nucleotides: TGTGCCAGCAGGTGGACTAGCGGGAGGTACGAGCAGTACTTC. Its protein product is CASRWTSGRYEQYF. V gene TRBV2 combines with J gene TRBJ2-7; 14 bases are a match to TRBD2. V lost 6 bases to trimming and J lost 4 bases; unmatched junction nucleotides: 2. The germline V gene has CDR1 SNHLY and CDR2 FYNNEI. The CDR3 runs 14 residues. Looking up the rest from reference TRBV2 and TRBJ2-7 gives the full variable domain: EPEVTQTPSHQVTQMGQEVILRCVPISNHLYFYWYRQILGQKVEFLVSFYNNEISEKSEIFDDQFSVERPDGSNFTLKIRSTKLEDSAMYFCASRWTSGRYEQYFGPGTRLTVT.

This chain joins TRBV30 and TRBJ2-7, with 7 positions matching TRBD1. The CDR3 totals 13 residues. Germline-derived CDR1 and CDR2 are GTSNPN and SVGIG (reference sequence). Germline trimming cut 4 bases from V and 6 bases from J; bases unmatched to any gene: 9. CDR3: CAWTRVGGGEQYF. DNA of the CDR3: TGTGCCTGGACCCGGGTAGGGGGCGGCGAGCAGTACTTC.

The chain couples TRBV7-2 to TRBJ1-2, with TRBD1 as a possible D gene (5 bases). Germline V gene sequence: CDR1 SGHTA, CDR2 FQGNSA. This CDR3 comprises 13 residues. V lost 5 bases and J lost 4, with 11 bases in between. CDR3 protein: CASSPRQTYGYTF. As DNA, the CDR3 is TGTGCCAGCAGCCCTCGACAGACCTATGGCTACACCTTC.

There are a few counts of this clone. The chain carries TRBV11-2 and TRBJ2-3, with 7 bases matching TRBD2. This CDR3 is built from 17 residues. Germline V gives CDR1 SGHAT, CDR2 FQNNGV. V lost 5 bases, J lost 0 bases, and 11 bases stayed unmatched. The CDR3 reads CASSLLGGLASTDTQYF. CDR3 DNA sequence: TGTGCCAGCAGCCTCCTCGGGGGGTTAGCGAGCACAGATACGCAGTATTTT. The variable domain in full, with the rest retrieved from reference TRBV11-2 and TRBJ2-3, is EAGVAQSPRYKIIEKRQSVAFWCNPISGHATLYWYQQILGQGPKLLIQFQNNGVVDDSQLPKDRFSAERLKGVDSTLKIQPAKLEDSAVYLCASSLLGGLASTDTQYFGPGTRLTVL.

The genes are TRBV12-5 and TRBJ1-2; TRBD1 might be the D (5 bases). The V and J ends lost 5 bases and 4 bases respectively, with 17 bases between them. This CDR3 has 15 amino acids. CDR1 is LGHNT, CDR2 FRNRAP, per germline. The CDR3 region is CASGLLPEGPYGYTF. CDR3 nucleotide sequence: TGTGCTAGTGGTCTTTTGCCGGAGGGACCCTATGGCTACACCTTC. The full variable domain, in which reference TRBV12-5 and TRBJ1-2 provide the parts outside the CDR3, is DARVTQTPRHKVTEMGQEVTMRCQPILGHNTVFWYRQTMMQGLELLAYFRNRAPLDDSGMPKDRFSAEMPDATLATLKIQPSEPRDSAVYFCASGLLPEGPYGYTFGSGTRLTVV.

V is TRBV25-1 and J is TRBJ2-5, with 7 bases matching TRBD2. The J call may be mistaken, given a closer DNA end match to TRBJ2-7. The CDR3 covers 14 residues. Germline CDR1 MGHDK, CDR2 SYGVNS. CDR3 in DNA: TGTGCCAGCAGTGGTGGACTAGTCCCTTACGAGCAGTACTTC. This sequence encodes CASSGGLVPYEQYF.

The chain links TRBV10-3 to TRBJ2-1; no clear D. This CDR3 has 12 residues. Trimming took 0 bases from V and 8 from J, leaving 5 bases between them. CDR1 is ENHRY, CDR2 SYGVKD, per germline. DNA for the CDR3: TGTGCCATCAGTGAGTCGAGAGATGAGCAGTTCTTC. Encoded protein: CAISESRDEQFF.

This chain connects TRBV29-1 to TRBJ2-7; 7 bases line up with TRBD1. CDR1 and CDR2 from the germline V gene are SQVTM and ANQGSEA. Losses at the gene ends were 5 bases for V and 1 base for J; bases not matched to a gene: 2. The CDR3 has 12 residues. In DNA, the CDR3 is TGCAGCGTTACAGGGGCTTCCTACGAGCAGTACTTC. Protein: CSVTGASYEQYF.

The CDR3 region is CASSLRTSGAPGHEQFF. Here the CDR3 DNA reads TGTGCCAGCAGCTTACGTACTAGCGGGGCGCCGGGCCATGAGCAGTTCTTC. The chain carries TRBV7-2 and TRBJ2-1; 10 bases are shared with TRBD2. The CDR3 extends over 17 amino acids. V was clipped by 2 bases and J by 8 bases; unmatched bases: 12. Germline-derived CDR1 and CDR2 are SGHTA and FQGNSA. Based on the CDR3 plus reference TRBV7-2 and TRBJ2-1, the full variable domain is GAGVSQSPSNKVTEKGKDVELRCDPISGHTALYWYRQSLGQGLEFLIYFQGNSAPDKSGLPSDRFSAERTGGSVSTLTIQRTQQEDSAVYLCASSLRTSGAPGHEQFFGPGTRLTVL.

The chain recombines TRBV5-1 with TRBJ2-2; 7 nucleotides align to TRBD1. The CDR3 totals 15 residues. J lost 5 bases, V lost 2 bases, and 6 bases had no gene match. Germline values: CDR1 SGHRS, CDR2 YFSETQ. CDR3 protein: CASSLMDRMTGELFF. For the CDR3, the DNA is TGCGCCAGCAGCTTAATGGACAGGATGACCGGGGAGCTGTTTTTT.

This clone was counted only a few times. The chain joins TRBV2 to TRBJ1-1; no clear D. The CDR3 contains 13 residues. Trimming stripped 2 bases from V and 6 bases from J, with 10 bases between. Germline CDR1 is SNHLY and CDR2 is FYNNEI. The DNA of the CDR3 is TGTGCCAGCAGTGAAAGGGTGTTGGCTGAAGCTTTCTTT. Translation gives CASSERVLAEAFF.

The CDR3 reads CASSPPFRGDYEQYF. The CDR3, as DNA: TGTGCCAGCTCACCACCTTTCAGGGGCGACTACGAGCAGTACTTC. The chain carries TRBV18 and TRBJ2-7, with D tentatively TRBD1 (6 bases). Deletions cut 0 bases from V and 3 bases from J, with 12 bases between. The germline CDR1 and CDR2 sequences are KGHSH and LQKENI. The CDR3 has 15 residues.

The genes are TRBV4-2 and TRBJ2-3; D unresolved. The V end was cut by 1 base, the J end by 6 bases, with 8 bases between. The CDR3 covers 13 residues. Germline V gives CDR1 LGHNA, CDR2 YNFKEQ. DNA of the CDR3: TGTGCCAGCAGCCAAGGAGGTGGGGATACGCAGTATTTT. Translated, it gives CASSQGGGDTQYF.

The CDR3 loop reads CASSLNGGPVNEQFF. Written as DNA, the CDR3 is TGCGCCAGCAGCTTGAATGGCGGTCCCGTCAATGAGCAGTTCTTC. The chain employs TRBV5-1 and TRBJ2-1, with unresolved D. This CDR3 is built from 15 residues. The germline V gene has CDR1 SGHRS and CDR2 YFSETQ. Trimming cost V 1 base and J 6 bases, with 14 bases left between them.

V gene TRBV4-2 combines with J gene TRBJ1-4; perhaps TRBD1 as D (5 bases). V dropped 4 bases and J dropped 6 bases, with 18 bases sitting between them. The CDR3 spans 16 residues. The germline V gene has CDR1 LGHNA and CDR2 YNFKEQ. The DNA for the CDR3 is TGTGCCAGCAGCCCCTTACGGACCCTGGGGGATGAAAAACTGTTTTTT. Its protein is CASSPLRTLGDEKLFF.

This rearrangement joins TRBV9 to TRBJ2-1; a weak D match, TRBD1 (6 bases). This CDR3 comprises 13 residues. Germline assignment: CDR1 SGDLS and CDR2 YYNGEE. The ends were cut back, 0 bases at V and 9 bases at J, with 10 bases in the middle. In DNA, the CDR3 is TGTGCCAGCAGCGTAGGGCAGGGGACTGAGCAGTTCTTC. Translation gives CASSVGQGTEQFF.

J is TRBJ2-3 and V is TRBV5-1; 7 bases are shared with TRBD1. Germline lookup yields CDR1 SGHRS and CDR2 YFSETQ. After removal of 0 bases from V and 0 bases from J, the junction contained 4 bases not matched to a gene. CDR3 size: 16 residues. Written as DNA, the CDR3 is TGCGCCAGCAGCTTGGGGGACAGAGTTAGCACAGATACGCAGTATTTT. Translation gives CASSLGDRVSTDTQYF.

The rearrangement joins TRBV5-1 to TRBJ2-7, with D perhaps given as TRBD1 or TRBD2 (5 bases each). In germline, CDR1 is SGHRS, CDR2 YFSETQ. V was pared by 1 base and J by 6 bases, with 11 bases between. This CDR3 comprises 13 residues. The CDR3 loop reads CASSLFRGSEQYF. In nucleotides, the CDR3 is TGCGCCAGCAGCTTGTTCCGGGGCAGCGAGCAGTACTTC.

J is TRBJ2-7 and V is TRBV28; possible D gene TRBD2, 7 bases. CDR1 is MDHEN and CDR2 is SYDVKM in the germline V gene. The CDR3 totals 16 residues. The germline V and J ends were trimmed by 7 bases and 4 bases, with 23 bases remaining between them. CDR3 protein: CASNPPGASGLYEQYF. The CDR3 DNA reads as TGTGCCAGCAACCCCCCAGGGGCTAGCGGATTATACGAGCAGTACTTC. Using reference TRBV28 and TRBJ2-7 for the parts outside the CDR3, the full variable domain is DVKVTQSSRYLVKRTGEKVFLECVQDMDHENMFWYRQDPGLGLRLIYFSYDVKMKEKGDIPEGYSVSREKKERFSLILESASTNQTSMYLCASNPPGASGLYEQYFGPGTRLTVT.